The present entry profiles one T cell receptor beta chain with its context. Trimming took 5 bases from V and 1 from J; bases not matched to a gene: 6. The CDR3 spans 16 residues. Germline lookup yields CDR1 MGHDK and CDR2 SYGVNS. This specimen belongs to a study of T cells in Graves' hyperthyroidism and ophthalmopathy. Researchers took RNA transcripts and amplified the TCR beta CDR3 regions from them. Primed by the HTBI set, a first-round RT-PCR was run on the TCR CDR3. TCRdb re-derived calls from the multiplex PCR reads in MiXCR, one entry per CDR3 protein. Of 550,000 to 700,000 distinct CDR3 sequences in the sample, 40% to 55% were seen once.

Sequencing was done on a sample of peripheral blood or thyroid tissue (not recorded which). The source is an adult woman with Graves' disease, either hyperthyroidism or ophthalmopathy (not recorded which). The chain employs TRBV25-1 and TRBJ2-2; the match to TRBD1 covers 8 bases. The CDR3 DNA follows: TGTGCCAGCAGTAATTTAGGGACAGGGAACACCGGGGAGCTGTTTTTT. Translating gives CASSNLGTGNTGELFF.